The rows below give T cell receptor beta chains drawn from one sample of a study of blood T cell repertoires in COVID-19. Method: immunoSEQ multiplex PCR; TCRdb's copy keeps in-frame clones and lacks some. The repertoire has under 65,000 clones, about nine tenths of them found once; the top ten carry 1.4%. Specimen: peripheral blood. The source is a man aged 55 to 70 with acute or convalescent COVID-19. CDR3s leave out the opening cysteine and the closing phenylalanine or tryptophan. The order of the fields is V gene, CDR3 protein.

TRBV24-1,ATSDLDTGTSGRMDEQF
TRBV7-3,ASSAPGQGARNEQF
TRBV7-2,AINGGDKANYGYT
TRBV30,AWSPNWRGGQPQH
TRBV15,ATSREGQPNQPQH
TRBV7-9,ASSLDIHEQY
TRBV6-2/TRBV6-3,ASSYSPLTSGYNEQF
TRBV7-6,ASSNVRREPDTGELF
TRBV6-5,ASRDSPYNSPLH
TRBV7-2,ASSLERTRSSGEQF
TRBV7-9,ASSLGDNNEKLF
TRBV20-1,SIGTGAEQY
TRBV7-2,ASSLGGTGGVQPQH
TRBV7-9,ASSLASDRGYGYT
TRBV16,ASSPRTGVGEKLF
TRBV29-1,SVRWGGRNTIY
TRBV19,ASSIEQVPEAF
TRBV28,ASSLYPGQYNSPLH
TRBV5-1,ASSWGLAGSNYNEQF
TRBV19,ASSPDRAGNTIY
TRBV7-2,ASSLGGERTEAF
TRBV6-6,ASSSQQGYEQY
TRBV19,ASSKGTGGYNQPQH
TRBV19,ASSIPKGEGGGIGYT
TRBV7-9,ASTLAGNTGELF
TRBV30,AWSFPLAGGSEKLF
TRBV5-4,ASSLNRNTEAF
TRBV7-2,ASSGSVLNSPLH
TRBV14,ASSHYRENSPLH
TRBV2,ASSELGAQGYT
TRBV5-1,ASSGDIDNEQF
TRBV7-8,ASSLLTSEPGETQY
TRBV28,ASSLRRGGRLLKKD
TRBV6-2/TRBV6-3,ASSRLTSGSYYEQY
TRBV19,ASSMIFGGKGTEAF
TRBV4-1,ASSQELRETQY
TRBV28,ASSPYPRAVKDQPQH
TRBV7-9,ASSLGTGASYEQY
TRBV25-1,ASSALGASNNEQF
TRBV7-9,ASSLQFGQRNEKLF
TRBV18,ASSPIAANNEQF
TRBV5-8,ASRIIAAGNTIY
TRBV4-1,ASSQQGGAFLGQPQH
TRBV4-3,ASSQGAGVGTDTQY
TRBV6-2/TRBV6-3,ASSPGVYGYT
TRBV29-1,SVRTGEETQY
TRBV11-2,ASSLDSLSTNVLT
TRBV19,ASKGQGTDTQY
TRBV19,ASSSGTGGLRDTQY